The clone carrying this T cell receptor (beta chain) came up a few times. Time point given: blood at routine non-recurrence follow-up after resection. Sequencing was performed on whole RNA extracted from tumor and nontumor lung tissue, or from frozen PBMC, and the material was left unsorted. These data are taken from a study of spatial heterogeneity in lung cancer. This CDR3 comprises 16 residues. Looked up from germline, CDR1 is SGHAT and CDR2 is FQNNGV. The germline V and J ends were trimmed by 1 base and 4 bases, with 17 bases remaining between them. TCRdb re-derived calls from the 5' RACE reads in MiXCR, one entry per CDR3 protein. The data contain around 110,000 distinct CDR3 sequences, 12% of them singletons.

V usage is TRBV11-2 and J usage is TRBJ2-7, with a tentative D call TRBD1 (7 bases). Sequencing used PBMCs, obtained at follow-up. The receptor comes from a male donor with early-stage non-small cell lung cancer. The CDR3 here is CASSLVSQGGVYEQYF. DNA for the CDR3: TGTGCCAGCAGCTTAGTTTCGCAGGGGGGCGTGTACGAGCAGTACTTC.